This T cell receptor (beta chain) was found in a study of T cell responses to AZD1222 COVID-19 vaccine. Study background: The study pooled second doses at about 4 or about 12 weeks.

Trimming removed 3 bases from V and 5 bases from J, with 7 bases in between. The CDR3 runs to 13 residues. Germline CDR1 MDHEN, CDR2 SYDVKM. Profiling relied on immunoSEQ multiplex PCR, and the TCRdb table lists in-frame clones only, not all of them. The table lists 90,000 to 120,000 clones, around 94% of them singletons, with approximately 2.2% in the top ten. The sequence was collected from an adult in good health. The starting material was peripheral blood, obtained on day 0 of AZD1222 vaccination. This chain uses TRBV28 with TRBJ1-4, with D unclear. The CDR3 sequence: CASSFPTNEKLFF. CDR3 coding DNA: TGTGCCAGCAGTTTCCCCACGAATGAAAAACTGTTTTTT.